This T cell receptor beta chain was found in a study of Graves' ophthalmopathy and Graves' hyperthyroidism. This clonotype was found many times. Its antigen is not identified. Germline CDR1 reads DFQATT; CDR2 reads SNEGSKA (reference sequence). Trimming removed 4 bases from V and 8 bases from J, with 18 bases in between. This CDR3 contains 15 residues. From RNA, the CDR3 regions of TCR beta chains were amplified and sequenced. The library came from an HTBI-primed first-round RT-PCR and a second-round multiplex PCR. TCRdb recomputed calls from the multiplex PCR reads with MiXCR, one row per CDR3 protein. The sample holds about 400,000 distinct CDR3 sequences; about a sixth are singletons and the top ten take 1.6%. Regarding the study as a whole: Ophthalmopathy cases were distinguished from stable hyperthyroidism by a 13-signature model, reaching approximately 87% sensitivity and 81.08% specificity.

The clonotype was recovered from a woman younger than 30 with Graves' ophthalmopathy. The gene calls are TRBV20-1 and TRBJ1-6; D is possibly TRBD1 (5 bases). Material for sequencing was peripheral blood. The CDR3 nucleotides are TGCAGTGCTACCCCCCGGGCAGGGTGGGATTCACCCCTCCACTTT. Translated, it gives CSATPRAGWDSPLHF.